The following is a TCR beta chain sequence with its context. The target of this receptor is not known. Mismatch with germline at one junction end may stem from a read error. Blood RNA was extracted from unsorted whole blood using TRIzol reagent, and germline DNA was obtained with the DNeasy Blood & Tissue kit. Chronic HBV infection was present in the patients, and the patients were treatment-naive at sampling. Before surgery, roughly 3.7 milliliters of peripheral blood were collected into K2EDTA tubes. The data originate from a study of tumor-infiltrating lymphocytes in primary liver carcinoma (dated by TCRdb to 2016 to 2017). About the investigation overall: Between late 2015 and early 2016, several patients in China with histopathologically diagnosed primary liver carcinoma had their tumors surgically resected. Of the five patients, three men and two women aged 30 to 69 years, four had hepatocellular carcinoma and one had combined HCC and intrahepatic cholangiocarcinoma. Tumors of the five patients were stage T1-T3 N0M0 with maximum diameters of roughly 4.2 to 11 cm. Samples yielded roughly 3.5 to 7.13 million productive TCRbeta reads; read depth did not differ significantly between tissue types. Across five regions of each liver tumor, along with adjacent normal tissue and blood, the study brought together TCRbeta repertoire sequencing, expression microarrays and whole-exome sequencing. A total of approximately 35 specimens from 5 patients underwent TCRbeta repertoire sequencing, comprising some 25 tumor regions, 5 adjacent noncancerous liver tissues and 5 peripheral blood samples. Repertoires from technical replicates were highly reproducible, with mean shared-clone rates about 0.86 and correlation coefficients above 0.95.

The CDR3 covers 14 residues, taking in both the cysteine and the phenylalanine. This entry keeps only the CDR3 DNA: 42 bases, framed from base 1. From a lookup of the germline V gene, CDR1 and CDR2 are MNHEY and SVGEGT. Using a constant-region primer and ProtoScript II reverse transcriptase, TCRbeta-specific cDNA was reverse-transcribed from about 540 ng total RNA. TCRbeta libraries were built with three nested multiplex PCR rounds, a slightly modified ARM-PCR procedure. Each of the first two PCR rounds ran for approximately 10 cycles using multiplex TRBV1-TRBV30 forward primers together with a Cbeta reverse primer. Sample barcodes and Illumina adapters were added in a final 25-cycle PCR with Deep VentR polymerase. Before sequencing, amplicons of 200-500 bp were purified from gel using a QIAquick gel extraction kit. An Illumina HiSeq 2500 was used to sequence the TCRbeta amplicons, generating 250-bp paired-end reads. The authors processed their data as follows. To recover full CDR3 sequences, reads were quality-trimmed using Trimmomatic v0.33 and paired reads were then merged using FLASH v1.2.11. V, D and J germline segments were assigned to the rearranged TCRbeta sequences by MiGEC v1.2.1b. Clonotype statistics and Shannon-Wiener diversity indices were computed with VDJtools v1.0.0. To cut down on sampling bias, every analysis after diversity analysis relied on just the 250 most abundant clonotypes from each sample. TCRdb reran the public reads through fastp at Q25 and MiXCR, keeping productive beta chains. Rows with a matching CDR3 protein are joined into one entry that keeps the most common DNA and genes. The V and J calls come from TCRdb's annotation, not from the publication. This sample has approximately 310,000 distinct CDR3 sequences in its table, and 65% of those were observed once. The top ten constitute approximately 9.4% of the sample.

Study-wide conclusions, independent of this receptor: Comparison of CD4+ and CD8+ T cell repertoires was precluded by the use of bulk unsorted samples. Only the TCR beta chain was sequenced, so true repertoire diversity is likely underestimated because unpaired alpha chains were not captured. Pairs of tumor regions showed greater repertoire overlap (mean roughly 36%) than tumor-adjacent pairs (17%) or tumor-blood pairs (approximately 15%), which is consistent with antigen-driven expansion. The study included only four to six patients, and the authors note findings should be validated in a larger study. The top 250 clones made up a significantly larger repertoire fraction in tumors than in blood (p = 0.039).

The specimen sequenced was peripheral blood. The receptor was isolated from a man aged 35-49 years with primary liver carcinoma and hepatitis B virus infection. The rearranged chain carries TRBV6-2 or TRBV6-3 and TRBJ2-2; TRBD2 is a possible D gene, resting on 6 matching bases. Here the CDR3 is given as CASCYPSDTGELFF. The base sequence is TGTGCCAGCTGTTACCCTAGCGACACCGGGGAGCTGTTTTTT.